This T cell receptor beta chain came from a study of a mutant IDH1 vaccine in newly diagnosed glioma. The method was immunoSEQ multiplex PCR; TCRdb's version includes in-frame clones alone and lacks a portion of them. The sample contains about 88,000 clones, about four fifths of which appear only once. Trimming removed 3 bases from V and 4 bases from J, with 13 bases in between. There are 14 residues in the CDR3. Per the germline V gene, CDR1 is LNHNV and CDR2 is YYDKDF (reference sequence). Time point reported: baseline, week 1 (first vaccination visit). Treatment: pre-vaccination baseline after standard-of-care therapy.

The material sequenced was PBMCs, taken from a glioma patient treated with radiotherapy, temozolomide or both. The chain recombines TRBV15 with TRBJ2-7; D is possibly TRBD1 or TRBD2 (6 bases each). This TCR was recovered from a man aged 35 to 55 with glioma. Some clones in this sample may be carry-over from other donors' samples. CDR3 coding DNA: TGTGCCACCAGCAGGGGGGGCGGGGATTACGAGCAGTACTTC. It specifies CATSRGGGDYEQYF. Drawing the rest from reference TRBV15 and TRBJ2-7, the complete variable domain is DAMVIQNPRYQVTQFGKPVTLSCSQTLNHNVMYWYQQKSSQAPKLLFHYYDKDFNNEADTPDNFQSRRPNTSFCFLDIRSPGLGDTAMYLCATSRGGGDYEQYFGPGTRLTVT.